This T cell receptor (beta chain) was documented in a study of CD8 T cells in Susac syndrome. There are 17 residues in the CDR3. The V segment lost 2 bases and the J segment 2 bases; nucleotides outside the gene matches: 7. Germline V gives CDR1 SGHTA, CDR2 FQGTGA. It was with random hexamers that about 0.45 to 1 ug RNA was reverse transcribed. One entry per CDR3 protein, called by TCRdb with MiXCR from the immunoSEQ multiplex PCR reads. The sample carries 210,000 or so distinct CDR3 sequences, about 95% recorded once. Patients with Susac syndrome fulfilled recently defined diagnostic criteria for definite or probable disease.

This chain uses TRBV7-3 with TRBJ2-3, with 10 bases identical to TRBD2. This TCR was recovered from a human donor with Susac syndrome. Source material: CD4+ T cells from PBMCs. The CDR3 is CASSLYPSGGLTDTQYF. CDR3 in DNA: TGTGCCAGCAGCTTATACCCTAGCGGGGGACTCACAGATACGCAGTATTTT.